The TCR beta chain under discussion was sequenced for a study of shared clonotypes between healthy human individuals. Measured with immunoSEQ multiplex PCR; TCRdb has only the in-frame clones, and not every one. The table includes more than 2 million clones, around 93% detected once. V lost 1 base and J 2 bases, leaving 15 bases between the germline ends. CDR3 length equals 17 residues. Germline V CDR1 and CDR2: SGHAT, FQNNGV. Positively selected for CCR7, the CD45RO-negative cells used as naive CD8 cells excluded terminally differentiated effector memory CD45RA+ cells. General observations from the study: Sequencing of the sorted subsets was shown by rarefaction to be incomplete despite large depth. Sharing across four donors was highest in naive CD4 (around 5%) and lowest in memory CD8 (approximately 0.4%).

To note about this clone: Its specificity is not known.

The sequence came from a man aged 18 to 30 in good health. Some clones in this sample may be carry-over from other donors' samples. The chain links TRBV11-2 to TRBJ2-1; no clear D. Material: naive CD8+ T cells from PBMCs. For the CDR3, the DNA is TGTGCCAGCAGCTTAGGGTTCTTGCCAGTCCCCTACAATGAGCAGTTCTTC. Translated: CASSLGFLPVPYNEQFF.